Here is one T cell receptor beta chain with its context. The data originate from a study of cytomegalovirus exposure and HLA in healthy donors. The PCR made use of 60 Vbeta and 13 Jbeta primers. TCRdb's table, derived via immunoSEQ multiplex PCR, lists solely in-frame clones and lacks some. Seen here are around 180,000 clones, 81% observed once, and the top ten hold about 2%. The CDR3 sequence is 13 residues long. CDR1 and CDR2 from the germline V gene are SQVTM and ANQGSEA. The V and J ends lost 8 bases and 0 bases respectively, with 11 bases between them. This chain connects TRBV29-1 to TRBJ1-3; no definite D call. This receptor was identified in a woman younger than 30 in good health and CMV-seropositive. Sequenced: PBMCs. CDR3 sequence: CSCDGSSGNTIYF. The CDR3 DNA sequence: TGCAGCTGTGACGGGAGCTCTGGAAACACCATATATTTT. Complete variable domain (other parts from reference TRBV29-1 and TRBJ1-3): SAVISQKPSRDICQRGTSLTIQCQVDSQVTMMFWYRQQPGQSLTLIATANQGSEATYESGFVIDKFPISRPNLTFSTLTVSNMSPEDSSIYLCSCDGSSGNTIYFGEGSWLTVV.